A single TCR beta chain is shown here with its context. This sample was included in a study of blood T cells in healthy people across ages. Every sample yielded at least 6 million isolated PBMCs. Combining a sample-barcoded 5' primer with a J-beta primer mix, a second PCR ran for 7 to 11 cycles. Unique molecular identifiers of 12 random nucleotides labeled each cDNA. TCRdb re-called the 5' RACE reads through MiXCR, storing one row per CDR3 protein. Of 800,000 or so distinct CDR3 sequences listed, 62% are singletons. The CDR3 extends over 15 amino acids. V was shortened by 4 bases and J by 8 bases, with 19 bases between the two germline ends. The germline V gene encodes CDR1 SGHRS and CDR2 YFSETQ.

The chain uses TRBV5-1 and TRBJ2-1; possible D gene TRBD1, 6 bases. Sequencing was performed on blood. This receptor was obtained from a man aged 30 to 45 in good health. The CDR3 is CASSQGQRSADEQFF. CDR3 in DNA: TGCGCCAGCAGCCAAGGACAGAGAAGTGCGGATGAGCAGTTCTTC.